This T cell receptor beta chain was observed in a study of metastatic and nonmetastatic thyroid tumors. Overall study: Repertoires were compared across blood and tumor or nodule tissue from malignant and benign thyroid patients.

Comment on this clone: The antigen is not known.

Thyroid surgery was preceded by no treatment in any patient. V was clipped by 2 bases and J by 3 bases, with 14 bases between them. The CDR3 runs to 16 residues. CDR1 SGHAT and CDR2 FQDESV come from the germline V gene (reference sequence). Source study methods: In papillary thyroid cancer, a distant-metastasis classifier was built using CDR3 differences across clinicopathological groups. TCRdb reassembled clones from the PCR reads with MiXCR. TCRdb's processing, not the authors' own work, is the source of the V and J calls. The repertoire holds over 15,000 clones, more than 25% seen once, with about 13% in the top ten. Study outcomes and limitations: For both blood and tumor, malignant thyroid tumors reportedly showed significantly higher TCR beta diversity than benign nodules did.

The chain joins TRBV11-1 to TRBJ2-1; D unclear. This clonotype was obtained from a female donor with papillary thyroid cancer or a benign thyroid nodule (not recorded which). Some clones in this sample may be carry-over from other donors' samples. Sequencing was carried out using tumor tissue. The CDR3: CASSLSLGDFYNEQFF. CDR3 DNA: TGTGCCAGCAGCTTATCCCTCGGAGATTTCTACAATGAGCAGTTCTTC.